This entry describes one T cell receptor (beta chain). Antigen specificity is unknown. The sample belongs to a study of monozygotic twins with inflammatory bowel disease. The germline V gene encodes CDR1 LGHDT and CDR2 YNNKEL (reference sequence). This CDR3 is 15 amino acids long. Per TCR library, approximately 3.5 ug of total RNA was used. Using the 5' RACE reads, TCRdb records one entry per CDR3 protein without DNA. The ten most abundant clones cover more than 2.5% of a sample with 150,000 to 200,000 distinct CDR3 sequences. Findings of the study overall: Relative clonotype sharing with others was diminished in IBD patients versus healthy twins, particularly with disease activity. There was no support for any single strong signal or clonotype associated with IBD.

The rearrangement uses TRBV3-1 and TRBJ2-3. Sequenced input: blood. The clonotype originates from a human donor with ulcerative colitis or Crohn's disease, or a healthy co-twin of an affected twin (not recorded which). The CDR3 sequence is CASTYGGRSTDTQYF.